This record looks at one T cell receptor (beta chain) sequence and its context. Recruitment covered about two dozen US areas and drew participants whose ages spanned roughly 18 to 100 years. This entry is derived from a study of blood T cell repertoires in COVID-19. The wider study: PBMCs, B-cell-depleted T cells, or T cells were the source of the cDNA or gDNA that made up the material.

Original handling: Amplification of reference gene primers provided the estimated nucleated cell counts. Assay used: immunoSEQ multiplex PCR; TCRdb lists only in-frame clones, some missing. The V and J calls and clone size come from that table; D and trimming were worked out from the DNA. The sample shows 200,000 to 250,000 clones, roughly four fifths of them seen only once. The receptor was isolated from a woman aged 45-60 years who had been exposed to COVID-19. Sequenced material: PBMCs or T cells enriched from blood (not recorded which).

CDR3 loop: CATSDGTGTGYYEQYF. CDR3 nucleotides: TGTGCCACCAGTGACGGAACCGGGACAGGGTACTACGAGCAGTACTTC. V usage is TRBV24-1 and J usage is TRBJ2-7, with 9 bases identical to TRBD1. J gave up 3 bases and V 4 bases, and 9 bases lay outside the gene matches. The CDR3 covers 16 residues. Germline V lookup: CDR1 KGHDR, CDR2 SFDVKD.